The clone carrying this TCR beta chain occurred a few times. These data are taken from a study of blood T cell repertoires in COVID-19. Overall study context: Acute and convalescent COVID-19 specimens originated in the United States, Italy and Spain. T cells, B-cell-depleted T cells, or PBMCs supplied cDNA or gDNA.

Per the original data handling: Cell counts per sample came from amplifying reference gene primers. Clones were sequenced by immunoSEQ multiplex PCR, and TCRdb holds only the in-frame ones, with some missing. V, J and clone size reflect that table, while D and trimming were determined from the DNA. The table shows about 280,000 clones, with roughly 87% occurring only once. Specimen: peripheral blood. The TCR originated in a man in his late teens or twenties with active or convalescent COVID-19.

The CDR3 nucleotides read TGTGCCAGCAGCTTGTATGGTCGGGACAGTACTAATGAAAAACTGTTTTTT. It specifies CASSLYGRDSTNEKLFF. The chain couples TRBV7-2 to TRBJ1-4; 7 positions agree with TRBD1. This CDR3 spans 17 amino acids. V lost 3 bases, J lost 2 bases, and 9 bases stayed unmatched. The germline gives CDR1 SGHTA, CDR2 FQGNSA.